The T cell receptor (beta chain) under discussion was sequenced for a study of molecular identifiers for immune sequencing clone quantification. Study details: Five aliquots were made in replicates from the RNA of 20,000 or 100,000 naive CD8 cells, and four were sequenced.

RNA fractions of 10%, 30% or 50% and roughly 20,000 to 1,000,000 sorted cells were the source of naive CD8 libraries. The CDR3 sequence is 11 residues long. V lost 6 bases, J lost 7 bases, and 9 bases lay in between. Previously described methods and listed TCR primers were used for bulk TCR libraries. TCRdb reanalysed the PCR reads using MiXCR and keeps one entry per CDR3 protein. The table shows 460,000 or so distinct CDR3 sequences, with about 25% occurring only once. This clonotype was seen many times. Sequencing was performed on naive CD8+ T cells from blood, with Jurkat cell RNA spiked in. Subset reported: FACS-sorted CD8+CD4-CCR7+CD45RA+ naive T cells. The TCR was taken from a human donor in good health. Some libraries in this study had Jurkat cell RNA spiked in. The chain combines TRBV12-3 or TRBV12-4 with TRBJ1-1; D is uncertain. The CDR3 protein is CASRIRFEAFF. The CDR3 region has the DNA TGTGCCAGCAGGATACGGTTTGAAGCTTTCTTT.